The 15 T cell receptor beta chains presented below share a single source sample, sequenced in a study of T cells in localized non-small cell lung cancer. Produced via immunoSEQ multiplex PCR; TCRdb's table is partial and in-frame only. Here the sample spans approximately 2,500 clones, around 35% being singletons. The sample in question was normal lung tissue next to the tumor, obtained before any cancer treatment. The receptor set was obtained from a male donor at least 60 years old with stage I lung adenocarcinoma.

In its sample, this clone was seen a few times. CDR3 loop: CASSEDGRAFRYEQYF. As DNA, the CDR3 is TGTGCCAGCAGTGAGGATGGGAGGGCCTTTAGATACGAGCAGTACTTC. The rearrangement uses TRBV6-8 and TRBJ2-7; 7 nucleotides agree with TRBD2. CDR1 is MNHGY, CDR2 SAAAGT, per germline. V shed 5 bases, J shed 4 bases, and the junction held 14 bases outside the gene matches. The length of the CDR3 is 16 residues.

The chain carries TRBV9 and TRBJ2-3, with 12 bases that match TRBD2. Unmatched junction bases numbered 13, after V lost 4 bases and J lost 4 bases. Germline CDR1 and CDR2: SGDLS and YYNGEE. The CDR3 runs to 18 residues. For the CDR3, the DNA is TGTGCCAGCAGCTCAGGACTAGCGGGGCGCTTAAGGGCAGATACGCAGTATTTT. Translation: CASSSGLAGRLRADTQYF. Filled out from reference TRBV9 and TRBJ2-3, the complete variable domain reads DSGVTQTPKHLITATGQRVTLRCSPRSGDLSVYWYQQSLDQGLQFLIQYYNGEERAKGNILERFSAQQFPDLHSELNLSSLELGDSALYFCASSSGLAGRLRADTQYFGPGTRLTVL.

J is TRBJ2-7 and V is TRBV18; TRBD1 matches at 11 bases. This CDR3 has 13 residues. CDR1 is KGHSH, CDR2 LQKENI, per germline. J lost 6 bases, V lost 4 bases, and 2 bases had no gene match. CDR3 amino acids: CASSRGQGAEQYF. The CDR3 bases are TGTGCCAGCTCACGCGGACAGGGGGCCGAGCAGTACTTC.

The gene calls are TRBV19 and TRBJ2-7, with TRBD1 identical over 12 bases. This CDR3 has 13 amino acids. After removal of 7 bases from V and 5 bases from J, the junction contained 3 bases not matched to a gene. The germline gives CDR1 LNHDA, CDR2 SQIVND (reference sequence). The CDR3 bases are TGTGCCAGTAAAGGGACAGGGGGCAACGAGCAGTACTTC. Translating it yields CASKGTGGNEQYF. Using reference TRBV19 and TRBJ2-7 for the parts outside the CDR3, the full variable domain is DGGITQSPKYLFRKEGQNVTLSCEQNLNHDAMYWYRQDPGQGLRLIYYSQIVNDFQKGDIAEGYSVSREKKESFPLTVTSAQKNPTAFYLCASKGTGGNEQYFGPGTRLTVT.

This clone was detected only a few times. The chain carries TRBV11-3 and TRBJ1-4; a possible D gene is TRBD1 (6 bases). This CDR3 has 16 amino acids. V lost 1 base, J lost 8 bases, and 17 bases lay in between. Looked up from germline, CDR1 is SGHNT and CDR2 is YENEEA. This CDR3 is CASSLGGASPGEKLFF. The CDR3 nucleotides are TGTGCCAGCAGCTTAGGGGGGGCGAGTCCCGGGGAAAAACTGTTTTTT.

This clone was seen a few times. The chain combines TRBV11-3 with TRBJ2-7; 7 bases align to TRBD2. CDR1 is SGHNT and CDR2 is YENEEA in the germline V gene. Unmatched junction bases numbered 10, after V lost 6 bases and J lost 5 bases. The length of the CDR3 is 14 residues. The CDR3 is CASSYRDYIDEQYF. CDR3 nucleotide sequence: TGTGCCAGCAGTTACCGGGACTATATTGACGAGCAGTACTTC.

This clone was counted a few times. The chain recombines TRBV6-8 with TRBJ1-1, with unresolved D. V lost 6 bases and J lost 3, with 11 bases in between. Per germline, CDR1 MNHGY and CDR2 SAAAGT. The CDR3 is 13 residues long. CDR3 nucleotides: TGTGCCAGCAGAGGAGGGCCCCACACTGAAGCTTTCTTT. This sequence encodes CASRGGPHTEAFF.

The chain links TRBV5-1 to TRBJ2-1; D perhaps matches TRBD2 (5 bases). The CDR3 runs 14 residues. Germline V gene sequence: CDR1 SGHRS, CDR2 YFSETQ. V was cut by 0 bases and J by 4 bases, with 8 bases left in between. In DNA, the CDR3 is TGCGCCAGCAGCTTGGGGACTCTTTACAATGAGCAGTTCTTC. It encodes CASSLGTLYNEQFF.

By frequency in the sample, this clone is medium-sized (0.01 to 0.1%). The rearrangement joins TRBV7-4 to TRBJ2-1; tentatively, D is TRBD2 (5 bases). The CDR3 extends over 13 amino acids. The germline V gene has CDR1 SGHVT and CDR2 SQSDAQ. Trimming shortened V by 0 bases and J by 5 bases, and 5 bases separated the two germline ends. The CDR3 region has the DNA TGTGCCAGCAGCTTAGCCGGGAACAATGAGCAGTTCTTC. Amino acids: CASSLAGNNEQFF.

This clone is a singleton in its sample. The V call is TRBV28, the J call TRBJ1-4, with D hard to call. The length of the CDR3 is 13 residues. V gave up 10 bases and J gave up 0 bases, with 9 bases separating them. Germline V gene lookup returns CDR1 MDHEN and CDR2 SYDVKM. CDR3: CATSAPTNEKLFF. CDR3 sequence (DNA): TGTGCCACTTCAGCCCCAACTAATGAAAAACTGTTTTTT.

The J gene is TRBJ2-7, the V gene TRBV27, with D perhaps matching TRBD1 (6 bases). The CDR3 spans 15 residues. Per the germline V gene, CDR1 is MNHEY and CDR2 is SMNVEV (reference sequence). The V and J ends lost 0 bases and 3 bases respectively, with 12 bases between them. The DNA of the CDR3 is TGTGCCAGCAGTTTATCGGGACATGAAGGCTACGAGCAGTACTTC. It encodes CASSLSGHEGYEQYF.

The chain couples TRBV29-1 to TRBJ1-2; D remains ambiguous. Looked up from germline, CDR1 is SQVTM and CDR2 is ANQGSEA. The V end lost 6 bases, the J end lost 5 bases, and 13 bases lay between the germline ends. This CDR3 comprises 12 residues. CDR3 in DNA: TGCAGCGTAACTCAAGACCTTTATGGCTACACCTTC. Encoded protein: CSVTQDLYGYTF.

The chain couples TRBV5-1 to TRBJ1-1, with a tentative D call TRBD1 (6 bases). Trimming left V 0 bases short and J 3 bases short, with 18 bases between. Per germline, CDR1 SGHRS and CDR2 YFSETQ. The CDR3 runs 17 residues. For the CDR3, the DNA is TGCGCCAGCAGCTTGGCCGGCGGGATTGGGGGGCACACTGAAGCTTTCTTT. It codes for CASSLAGGIGGHTEAFF. Variable domain in full (rest from reference TRBV5-1 and TRBJ1-1): KAGVTQTPRYLIKTRGQQVTLSCSPISGHRSVSWYQQTPGQGLQFLFEYFSETQRNKGNFPGRFSGRQFSNSRSEMNVSTLELGDSALYLCASSLAGGIGGHTEAFFGQGTRLTVV.

Only one count was recorded for this clone. The genes are TRBV30 and TRBJ2-2; D call uncertain. Looked up from germline, CDR1 is GTSNPN and CDR2 is SVGIG (reference sequence). Trimming took off 0 bases at V and 1 base at J, with 6 bases between the two ends. The CDR3 has 14 amino acids. In DNA form, the CDR3 reads TGTGCCTGGAGTGTACAACAGAACACCGGGGAGCTGTTTTTT. Its translation is CAWSVQQNTGELFF.

This rearrangement joins TRBV19 to TRBJ1-5, with TRBD1 identical over 10 bases. The CDR3 is 15 residues long. CDR1 is LNHDA, CDR2 SQIVND, per germline (reference sequence). Trimming cost V 5 bases and J 2 bases; bases outside gene matches: 3. CDR3: CASSGGTGGNQPQHF. CDR3 in DNA: TGTGCCAGTAGTGGGGGGACAGGGGGCAATCAGCCCCAGCATTTT.